Each of the 20 T cell receptor beta chains below was sequenced from the same sample in a study of cytomegalovirus exposure and HLA in healthy donors (dated by TCRdb to about 2017). The library was generated by the immunoSEQ multiplex PCR assay. The multiplex PCR relied on a mix of 60 forward primers for TCR Vbeta segments and 13 reverse primers for TCR Jbeta segments. TCRdb holds this immuneACCESS table with in-frame rearrangements only. Some clones are missing; in checked studies, unresolved V genes explain under half, and the rest has no known cause. The sample records 170,000 or so clones, around 80% of which are singletons. The ten top clones hold roughly 1.9% of the sample. Sequencing used PBMCs. All receptors come from a man between 18 and 29 years old in good health and CMV-seronegative.

V and J are TRBV7-9 and TRBJ2-1, with D possibly TRBD1 on 6 matching bases. This CDR3 is 15 amino acids long. V was trimmed by 6 bases and J by 0 bases, leaving 12 bases between them. In germline, CDR1 is SEHNR, CDR2 FQNEAQ (reference sequence). The CDR3 DNA follows: TGTGCCAGCAGACTAGGACAGAGCTCCTACAATGAGCAGTTCTTC. This encodes CASRLGQSSYNEQFF.

The gene calls are TRBV25-1 and TRBJ2-2; TRBD1 matches 7 bases. Per the germline V gene, CDR1 is MGHDK and CDR2 is SYGVNS. CDR3 length: 12 amino acids. Trimming cost V 8 bases and J 6 bases; bases outside gene matches: 3. The CDR3 DNA reads as TGTGCCAGCCGACAGGGAGCCGGGGAGCTGTTTTTT. Encoded protein: CASRQGAGELFF.

The genes are TRBV6-5 and TRBJ1-2; a possible D gene is TRBD1 (6 bases). This CDR3 region has 15 residues. CDR1 MNHEY and CDR2 SVGAGI come from the germline V gene. With 4 bases removed from V and 5 bases from J, the gap between germline ends came to 17 bases. The CDR3 DNA reads TGTGCCAGCAGTTCCATCACAGGGATTGAGTATGGCTACACCTTC. As protein: CASSSITGIEYGYTF.

The chain links TRBV5-6 to TRBJ2-7; 11 nucleotides match TRBD2. The CDR3 totals 16 residues. Trimming took 4 bases from V and 0 from J; bases not matched to a gene: 6. Germline lookup yields CDR1 SGHDT and CDR2 YYEEEE. As DNA, the CDR3 is TGTGCCAGCAGCGCAGGACTAGCGGGTTACTCCTACGAGCAGTACTTC. Its protein product is CASSAGLAGYSYEQYF.

The V gene is TRBV27, the J gene TRBJ2-5; 8 bases line up with TRBD1. The J call may be incorrect, as the DNA end agrees better with TRBJ2-7. CDR3 length: 13 residues. CDR1 is MNHEY and CDR2 is SMNVEV in the germline V gene (reference sequence). The CDR3 coding sequence is TGTGCCAGCAGTCGACAGGGGTCCCACGAGCAGTACTTC. Its protein is CASSRQGSHEQYF.

The J gene is TRBJ2-7, the V gene TRBV7-9; perhaps TRBD2 as D (6 bases). The CDR3 length is 16 residues. Germline CDR1 SEHNR, CDR2 FQNEAQ (reference sequence). V was shortened by 4 bases and J by 5 bases, with 21 bases between the two germline ends. The CDR3 region is CASSSLGAGRSDEQYF. The CDR3 DNA sequence: TGTGCCAGCAGCTCCCTAGGGGCAGGGAGGTCGGACGAGCAGTACTTC.

This chain joins TRBV6-1 and TRBJ1-5; D unclear. This CDR3 has 12 amino acids. Germline V gene lookup returns CDR1 MNHNS and CDR2 SASEGT. The V end was cut by 3 bases, the J end by 6 bases, with 6 bases between. The DNA of the CDR3 is TGTGCCAGCAGTGATAGTGGTCAGCCCCAGCATTTT. Its translation is CASSDSGQPQHF.

The chain couples TRBV2 to TRBJ2-7; no clear D gene. V was cut by 6 bases and J by 5 bases, with 11 bases left in between. Germline V CDR1 and CDR2: SNHLY, FYNNEI. CDR3 length: 12 amino acids. CDR3 DNA sequence: TGTGCCAGCAGGGCACCTGTGAACGAGCAGTACTTC. Residues: CASRAPVNEQYF.

This clone occurred once. The genes are TRBV28 and TRBJ2-1; the D is unclear. Germline lookup yields CDR1 MDHEN and CDR2 SYDVKM. The germline V and J ends were trimmed by 6 bases and 0 bases, with 9 bases remaining between them. The CDR3 covers 14 residues. The CDR3 DNA sequence: TGTGCCAGCAGCATACTGAGCTCCTACAATGAGCAGTTCTTC. This codes for CASSILSSYNEQFF.

The chain employs TRBV19 and TRBJ2-7; 7 nucleotides agree with TRBD1. V dropped 5 bases and J dropped 0; count of bases not matched to a gene: 4. Germline assignment: CDR1 LNHDA and CDR2 SQIVND (reference sequence). This CDR3 spans 14 amino acids. CDR3 region: CASSSRDSSYEQYF. The DNA for the CDR3 is TGTGCCAGTAGTTCCCGGGACAGCTCCTACGAGCAGTACTTC.

V usage is TRBV7-8 and J usage is TRBJ1-5; D is perhaps TRBD1 (5 bases). Deletions cut 5 bases from V and 10 bases from J, with 18 bases between. Looked up from germline, CDR1 is SGHVS and CDR2 is FQNEAQ. The CDR3 spans 14 residues. The CDR3 DNA sequence: TGTGCCAGCAGCCCAAGGGGCCCGATTCAACCCCAGCATTTT. Its protein product is CASSPRGPIQPQHF. Complete variable domain (other parts from reference TRBV7-8 and TRBJ1-5): GAGVSQSPRYKVAKRGQDVALRCDPISGHVSLFWYQQALGQGPEFLTYFQNEAQLDKSGLPSDRFFAERPEGSVSTLKIQRTQQEDSAVYLCASSPRGPIQPQHFGDGTRLSIL.

This clone was counted once. J is TRBJ2-5 and V is TRBV30, with D perhaps TRBD1 (6 bases). Deletions cut 5 bases from V and 2 bases from J, with 9 bases between. The CDR3 length is 12 residues. The germline V gene has CDR1 GTSNPN and CDR2 SVGIG (reference sequence). This chain's CDR3 is CAWPQGQETQYF. CDR3 coding DNA: TGTGCCTGGCCACAGGGTCAAGAGACCCAGTACTTC.

This clone was seen a handful of times. CDR3 in DNA: TGTGCCAGCAGCAAACGGTCCGGGACAGGAGACTACGAGCAGTACTTC. Its protein product is CASSKRSGTGDYEQYF. This chain uses TRBV21-1 with TRBJ2-7; the D call in the table, TRBD1, was not verified against the DNA. TRBV21-1 is a known pseudogene. The CDR3 loop spans 16 amino acids.

This rearrangement joins TRBV7-2 to TRBJ2-3; 9 nucleotides align to TRBD1. V lost 1 base, J lost 3 bases, and 2 bases stayed unmatched. This CDR3 contains 15 residues. CDR1 is SGHTA, CDR2 FQGNSA, per germline. CDR3 region: CASSLGDRVTDTQYF. DNA of the CDR3: TGTGCCAGCAGCTTAGGGGACAGGGTAACAGATACGCAGTATTTT.

The rearrangement joins TRBV6-5 to TRBJ1-1, with D possibly TRBD1 on 5 matching bases. Germline assignment: CDR1 MNHEY and CDR2 SVGAGI. The CDR3 sequence is 14 residues long. V was shortened by 0 bases and J by 7 bases, with 12 bases between the two germline ends. CDR3 DNA: TGTGCCAGCAGTTACTCGACGACAGAAAATGAAGCTTTCTTT. Translated: CASSYSTTENEAFF.

The gene calls are TRBV29-1 and TRBJ2-1; 8 bases agree with TRBD2. The CDR3 sequence is 17 residues long. V was pared by 2 bases and J by 2 bases, with 11 bases of the junction left unmatched. The germline V gene has CDR1 SQVTM and CDR2 ANQGSEA. The CDR3 region is CSVEPRRDGGAYNEQFF. The CDR3 DNA reads TGCAGCGTTGAACCCCGCCGGGACGGGGGGGCCTACAATGAGCAGTTCTTC.

This clone was counted between two and nine times. The J gene is TRBJ2-7, the V gene TRBV28; D may be TRBD1 (5 bases). This CDR3 has 14 residues. The V gene's germline CDR1 is MDHEN and CDR2 SYDVKM. V was trimmed by 6 bases and J by 3 bases, leaving 15 bases between them. The CDR3 DNA is TGTGCCAGCAGCCCACGAGCCAGGGACTACGAGCAGTACTTC. It is translated as CASSPRARDYEQYF.

J is TRBJ2-2 and V is TRBV10-3; possibly TRBD2 for D (5 bases). V was shortened by 4 bases and J by 1 base, with 16 bases between the two germline ends. Germline values: CDR1 ENHRY, CDR2 SYGVKD. This CDR3 has 17 residues. The CDR3 loop is CAISGTKLGRNTGELFF. The CDR3 region has the DNA TGTGCCATCAGTGGTACAAAACTAGGGCGGAACACCGGGGAGCTGTTTTTT.

The table lists this clone with a count of one. The chain links TRBV4-2 to TRBJ1-5; the D gene is possibly TRBD1 (5 bases). CDR1 is LGHNA, CDR2 YNFKEQ, per germline. The CDR3 is 15 amino acids. V was clipped by 8 bases and J by 0 bases, with 14 bases between them. The CDR3 loop reads CASADSTYSNQPQHF. The CDR3 coding sequence is TGTGCCAGCGCCGACAGCACTTATAGCAATCAGCCCCAGCATTTT.

This clone was picked up one time. J is TRBJ2-2 and V is TRBV11-2; D is perhaps TRBD1 (5 bases). V dropped 1 base and J dropped 1 base, with 7 bases sitting between them. Germline CDR1 reads SGHAT; CDR2 reads FQNNGV. The CDR3 length is 15 residues. CDR3 in DNA: TGTGCCAGCAGCTTAGGGACATTGAACACCGGGGAGCTGTTTTTT. Translated, it gives CASSLGTLNTGELFF.